This T cell receptor beta chain was identified during a study of Graves' ophthalmopathy and Graves' hyperthyroidism. Moderate-to-severe activity, CAS at least 3, NOSPECS at least 4 and duration under 3 months characterized donors with ophthalmopathy. The starting material, roughly 9.7 ml of fresh peripheral blood, provided the PBMCs. Comments on this clonotype: A much larger clone differs by one base, so this may be a read error.

RNA transcripts provided the template for amplifying TCR beta CDR3 regions. HTBI primers primed a first-round RT-PCR, and a second-round multiplex PCR followed. TCRdb redid the calling of the multiplex PCR reads with MiXCR, one entry per CDR3 protein. The table shows 660,000 or so distinct CDR3 sequences, with 35% to 50% occurring only once. Losses at the gene ends were 1 base for V and 2 bases for J; bases not matched to a gene: 6. There are 15 residues in the CDR3. CDR1 is DFQATT and CDR2 is SNEGSKA in the germline V gene (reference sequence). This sequence joins TRBV20-1 and TRBJ2-5; 8 nucleotides agree with TRBD1. This TCR came from an adult man with Graves' ophthalmopathy. Material for sequencing was peripheral blood. For the CDR3, the DNA is TGCAGTGCTAGAGCCCCGGGACAGGAACAAGAGACCCAGTACTTC. Protein: CSARAPGQEQETQYF.